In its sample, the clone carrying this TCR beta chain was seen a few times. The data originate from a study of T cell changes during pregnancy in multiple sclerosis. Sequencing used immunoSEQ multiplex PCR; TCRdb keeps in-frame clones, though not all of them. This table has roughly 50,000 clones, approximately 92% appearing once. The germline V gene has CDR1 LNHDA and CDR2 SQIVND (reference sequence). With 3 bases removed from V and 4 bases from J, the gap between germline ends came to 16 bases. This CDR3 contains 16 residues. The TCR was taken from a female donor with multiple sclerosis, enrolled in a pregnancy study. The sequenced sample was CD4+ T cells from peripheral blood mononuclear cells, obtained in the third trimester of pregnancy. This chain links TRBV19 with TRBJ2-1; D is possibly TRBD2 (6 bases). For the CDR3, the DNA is TGTGCCAGTAGTATCCGTCGAACTAGCCGATACAATGAGCAGTTCTTC. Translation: CASSIRRTSRYNEQFF.